This TCR beta chain was sequenced for a study of metastatic and nonmetastatic thyroid tumors. Overall study: Repertoire data that came from the blood and tumor or nodule tissue of malignant and benign thyroid patients were compared.

All patients reached thyroid surgery having received no treatment beforehand. With regard to this clone: Antigen unknown.

Original analysis: Built for papillary thyroid cancer, a distant-metastasis classifier drew on CDR3 differences across clinicopathological groups. From the PCR reads, TCRdb re-called clones with MiXCR. TCRdb, not the authors, supplied the V and J calls. Of 30,000 to 35,000 clones listed, 14% to 15% are singletons. General study results and limits: For both blood and tumor, malignant thyroid tumors reportedly showed significantly higher TCR beta diversity than benign nodules did.

CDR3 length equals 15 residues. Germline lookup yields CDR1 LNHDA and CDR2 SQIVND (reference sequence). The V and J ends lost 2 bases and 3 bases, in that order; junction bases with no gene match: 4. This chain joins TRBV19 and TRBJ2-3, with 8 positions matching TRBD2. This receptor was obtained from a male donor with papillary thyroid cancer or a benign thyroid nodule (not recorded which). Some clones in this sample may be carry-over from other donors' samples. The sample was blood. The CDR3 DNA reads TGTGCCAGTAGTATAAGCCGGGGGGGGACAGATACGCAGTATTTT. Protein sequence: CASSISRGGTDTQYF. Filled out from reference TRBV19 and TRBJ2-3, the complete variable domain reads DGGITQSPKYLFRKEGQNVTLSCEQNLNHDAMYWYRQDPGQGLRLIYYSQIVNDFQKGDIAEGYSVSREKKESFPLTVTSAQKNPTAFYLCASSISRGGTDTQYFGPGTRLTVL.